Presented here are 20 T cell receptor beta chains from one specimen sequenced in a study of blood T cell repertoires in COVID-19 (dated by TCRdb to the early 2020s). Receptor libraries were prepared by the immunoSEQ multiplex PCR assay. As stored in TCRdb, this immuneACCESS dataset retains in-frame rearrangements with V and J assigned. A fraction of the clones does not appear; measured against another copy, unresolved V genes explain less than half of the discrepancy, and the remainder lacks a known reason. The sample yields hundreds of thousands of clones; around 89% were counted once. The ten largest clones add up to around 1% of the sample. The material sequenced was PBMCs or T cells enriched from blood (not recorded which). The source is a man younger than 35 who had recovered from COVID-19.

This chain uses TRBV19 with TRBJ1-5; the match to TRBD1 covers 7 bases. This CDR3 comprises 14 residues. Germline V gene sequence: CDR1 LNHDA, CDR2 SQIVND (reference sequence). The V and J ends lost 5 bases and 7 bases, in that order; junction bases with no gene match: 8. In DNA form, the CDR3 reads TGTGCCAGTAGTTCGACAGGGTTTTGGCAGCCCCAGCATTTT. The encoded protein is CASSSTGFWQPQHF.

This clone was seen once. The rearrangement links TRBV20-1 to TRBJ2-1; maybe TRBD2 (5 bases). CDR3 length: 17 residues. Germline CDR1 DFQATT, CDR2 SNEGSKA (reference sequence). With 3 bases removed from V and 2 bases from J, the gap between germline ends came to 20 bases. The CDR3 region has the DNA TGCAGTGCTAGTGAGCTTGGTAGCGCACCTACCTACAATGAGCAGTTCTTC. This encodes CSASELGSAPTYNEQFF.

The chain joins TRBV7-9 to TRBJ2-7; 10 positions agree with TRBD1. Germline assignment: CDR1 SEHNR and CDR2 FQNEAQ (reference sequence). J lost 5 bases, V lost 6 bases, and 13 bases had no gene match. This CDR3 is built from 16 residues. DNA of the CDR3: TGTGCCAGCAGTCCCCCCGGGACAGGGGTCTTCAACGAGCAGTACTTC. Translating gives CASSPPGTGVFNEQYF.

The rearrangement links TRBV11-2 to TRBJ1-5, with D unresolved. V gave up 1 base and J gave up 4 bases, with 11 bases separating them. CDR1 and CDR2 from the germline V gene are SGHAT and FQNNGV. The CDR3 loop spans 15 amino acids. CDR3 in amino acids: CASSLGQASNQPQHF. The CDR3, as DNA: TGTGCCAGCAGCTTAGGGCAGGCATCAAATCAGCCCCAGCATTTT.

This clone was seen more than once but under ten times. The chain has TRBV24-1 and TRBJ1-3; 7 bases line up with TRBD1. Germline-derived CDR1 and CDR2 are KGHDR and SFDVKD. The J segment lost 9 bases and the V segment lost 3 bases, leaving 10 bases of the junction unmatched. There are 15 residues in the CDR3. CDR3 loop: CATSDRGRQGRTIYF. The CDR3, as DNA: TGTGCCACCAGTGATCGGGGGCGACAGGGTCGCACCATATATTTT.

The rearrangement joins TRBV2 to TRBJ2-7, with 15 positions matching TRBD2. CDR3 size: 17 residues. Trimming removed 6 bases from V and 0 bases from J; junction bases left unmatched: 6. CDR1 is SNHLY, CDR2 FYNNEI, per germline. The CDR3 nucleotides are TGTGCCAGCAGCCCGGGACTAGCGGGAGGCCGCTCCTACGAGCAGTACTTC. Amino acids: CASSPGLAGGRSYEQYF. Supplemented by reference TRBV2 and TRBJ2-7, the full variable domain reads EPEVTQTPSHQVTQMGQEVILRCVPISNHLYFYWYRQILGQKVEFLVSFYNNEISEKSEIFDDQFSVERPDGSNFTLKIRSTKLEDSAMYFCASSPGLAGGRSYEQYFGPGTRLTVT.

The chain carries TRBV9 and TRBJ1-1, with 10 nucleotides matching TRBD1. This CDR3 has 20 residues. In germline, CDR1 is SGDLS, CDR2 YYNGEE. V gave up 4 bases and J gave up 0 bases; unmatched junction bases: 18. CDR3 region: CASSPPRASDRGAMNTEAFF. Here the CDR3 DNA reads TGTGCCAGCAGCCCCCCTCGAGCCTCGGACAGGGGGGCGATGAACACTGAAGCTTTCTTT. The full variable domain, completed using reference TRBV9 and TRBJ1-1, is DSGVTQTPKHLITATGQRVTLRCSPRSGDLSVYWYQQSLDQGLQFLIQYYNGEERAKGNILERFSAQQFPDLHSELNLSSLELGDSALYFCASSPPRASDRGAMNTEAFFGQGTRLTVV.

This clone was counted between two and nine times. The chain couples TRBV15 to TRBJ1-2; D remains unclear. Deletions cut 5 bases from V and 5 bases from J, with 12 bases between. The CDR3 consists of 13 residues. From germline, CDR1 is LNHNV and CDR2 YYDKDF (reference sequence). The CDR3 sequence: CATSLGGGYGYTF. The CDR3 DNA reads TGTGCCACCAGCCTAGGAGGTGGGTATGGCTACACCTTC.

The chain employs TRBV7-9 and TRBJ1-4; 12 bases fit TRBD1. Germline V gene lookup returns CDR1 SEHNR and CDR2 FQNEAQ (reference sequence). The CDR3 length is 16 residues. Trimming removed 2 bases from V and 5 bases from J; junction bases left unmatched: 3. The CDR3 reads CASSLRDRGQNEKLFF. The DNA of the CDR3 is TGTGCCAGCAGCTTACGGGACAGGGGGCAGAATGAAAAACTGTTTTTT. The variable domain in full, with the rest retrieved from reference TRBV7-9 and TRBJ1-4, is DTGVSQNPRHKITKRGQNVTFRCDPISEHNRLYWYRQTLGQGPEFLTYFQNEAQLEKSRLLSDRFSAERPKGSFSTLEIQRTEQGDSAMYLCASSLRDRGQNEKLFFGSGTQLSVL.

V usage is TRBV5-1 and J usage is TRBJ1-2, with 10 nucleotides matching TRBD1. There are 15 residues in the CDR3. Germline V gene lookup returns CDR1 SGHRS and CDR2 YFSETQ. Trimming took 4 bases from V and 4 from J; bases not matched to a gene: 7. The CDR3 here is CASSPGQGGGYGYTF. The DNA for the CDR3 is TGCGCCAGCAGCCCCGGACAGGGGGGCGGCTATGGCTACACCTTC.

This chain connects TRBV6-1 to TRBJ1-3, with a weak D call TRBD1 (5 bases). V gave up 0 bases and J gave up 0 bases, with 15 bases separating them. This CDR3 contains 18 residues. CDR1 MNHNS and CDR2 SASEGT come from the germline V gene. CDR3 DNA sequence: TGTGCCAGCAGTGAAGCGGCTCGCGGGGCCTACTCTGGAAACACCATATATTTT. It encodes CASSEAARGAYSGNTIYF.

Comments on this clone: The sample holds other DNA sequences that translate to the same CDR3. This chain links TRBV6-5 with TRBJ1-5, with TRBD1 matching over 7 bases. After removal of 4 bases from V and 4 bases from J, the junction contained 1 base not matched to a gene. Per germline, CDR1 MNHEY and CDR2 SVGAGI. This CDR3 has 13 residues. CDR3 sequence reads: CASSSGGNQPQHF. Here the CDR3 DNA reads TGTGCCAGCAGTTCAGGGGGGAATCAGCCCCAGCATTTT.

The chain is built from TRBV19 and TRBJ2-7; D possibly corresponds to TRBD1 (7 bases). V was cut by 4 bases and J by 3 bases, with 25 bases left in between. CDR3 length equals 18 residues. CDR1 LNHDA and CDR2 SQIVND come from the germline V gene (reference sequence). Here the CDR3 DNA reads TGTGCCAGTAGTACCCGGAGGGGCCAGGGGGACCGAAGCTACGAGCAGTACTTC. It codes for CASSTRRGQGDRSYEQYF.

This chain links TRBV6-4 with TRBJ1-5, with D possibly TRBD1 on 5 matching bases. The CDR3 is made up of 13 amino acids. The V end lost 2 bases, the J end lost 5 bases, and 7 bases lay between the germline ends. Germline V lookup: CDR1 MRHNA, CDR2 SNTAGT. CDR3 in amino acids: CASSDDSYQPQHF. The CDR3 region has the DNA TGTGCCAGCAGTGACGACAGCTATCAGCCCCAGCATTTT.

The chain joins TRBV4-3 to TRBJ1-1; possible D gene TRBD1, 5 bases. Germline CDR1 and CDR2: LGHNA and YSLEER. Deletions cut 1 base from V and 1 base from J, with 7 bases between. The CDR3 totals 14 residues. CDR3 DNA sequence: TGCGCCAGCAGCCAAGGCAGGGAGAACACTGAAGCTTTCTTT. This sequence encodes CASSQGRENTEAFF.

The chain recombines TRBV28 with TRBJ2-7, with a weak D call TRBD1 (5 bases). V lost 5 bases and J 2 bases, leaving 10 bases between the germline ends. The CDR3 loop spans 13 amino acids. The germline V gene encodes CDR1 MDHEN and CDR2 SYDVKM. The CDR3 coding sequence is TGTGCCAGCAGTGACAGTGTAACCTACGAGCAGTACTTC. Its translation: CASSDSVTYEQYF.

The J gene is TRBJ2-3, the V gene TRBV5-1; 13 nucleotides agree with TRBD2. J lost 3 bases, V lost 4 bases, and 5 bases had no gene match. The germline V gene has CDR1 SGHRS and CDR2 YFSETQ. The CDR3 is made up of 16 amino acids. The CDR3 loop reads CASSLTTSGRTDTQYF. The CDR3 nucleotides read TGCGCCAGCAGCCTTACGACTAGCGGGAGGACAGATACGCAGTATTTT.

This clone occurred a few times. The chain uses TRBV28 and TRBJ2-7; unclear D gene. The CDR3 has 14 residues. V was shortened by 6 bases and J by 0 bases, with 12 bases between the two germline ends. Germline values: CDR1 MDHEN, CDR2 SYDVKM. The CDR3 spells CASSTGFLSYEQYF. The CDR3 nucleotides read TGTGCCAGCAGCACCGGGTTCCTCTCCTACGAGCAGTACTTC.

The chain couples TRBV3-1 (or the pseudogene TRBV3-2) to TRBJ2-7, with TRBD2 identical over 11 bases. With V trimmed by 0 bases and J by 4 bases, 5 bases remained unmatched. The CDR3 extends over 16 amino acids. Germline V gene data show CDR1 as LGHDT and CDR2 as YNNKEL (reference sequence). The CDR3 nucleotides are TGTGCCAGCAGCCAAGAAAATAGCGGGGGGGCTTACGAGCAGTACTTC. Its protein product is CASSQENSGGAYEQYF.

This clone was observed a single time. The chain links TRBV9 to TRBJ2-6; D uncertain. Trimming stripped 4 bases from V and 2 bases from J, with 4 bases between. Germline lookup yields CDR1 SGDLS and CDR2 YYNGEE. The CDR3 sequence is 13 residues long. CDR3 DNA: TGTGCCAGCAGCTATCCTGGGGCCAACGTCCTGACTTTC. Translated: CASSYPGANVLTF.